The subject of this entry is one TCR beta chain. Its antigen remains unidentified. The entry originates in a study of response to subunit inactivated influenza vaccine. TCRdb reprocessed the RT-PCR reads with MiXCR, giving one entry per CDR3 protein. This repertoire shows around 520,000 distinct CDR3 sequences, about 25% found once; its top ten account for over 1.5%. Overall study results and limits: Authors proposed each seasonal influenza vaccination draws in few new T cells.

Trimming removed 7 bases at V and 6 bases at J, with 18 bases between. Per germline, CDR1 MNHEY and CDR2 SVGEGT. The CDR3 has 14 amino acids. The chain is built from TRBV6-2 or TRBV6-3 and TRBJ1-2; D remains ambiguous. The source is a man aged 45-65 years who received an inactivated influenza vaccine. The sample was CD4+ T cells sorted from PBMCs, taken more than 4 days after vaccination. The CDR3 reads CASTPIRGLDGYTF. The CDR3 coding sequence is TGTGCCAGCACCCCCATTCGGGGATTGGATGGCTACACCTTC.